This T cell receptor beta chain was recorded in a study of prognosis after radiotherapy for stage I lung cancer. At the level of the study: SBRT radiotherapy comprised 3 to 5 fractions at a biologically effective dose of at least 100 Gy. Therapy that ran concurrently with stereotactic body radiotherapy was given to no patient.

Genomic DNA provided the template from which TCR beta CDR3 was amplified by two-round multiplex PCR. Primers targeting each individual TRBV and TRBJ gene were applied in first-round PCR. Via MiXCR, TCRdb re-called the multiplex PCR reads, giving one row per CDR3 protein. Among approximately 28,000 distinct CDR3 sequences listed, about 41% were seen once. CDR1 and CDR2 from the germline V gene are MDHEN and SYDVKM. The ends lost 5 bases at V and 5 bases at J; junction bases unmatched: 4. This CDR3 spans 13 amino acids. Collection of peripheral blood, in a volume of around 6 milliliters, was performed at each of two time points. Concerning this clonotype: Its specificity is unknown.

Notes on the study in general: Counts of unique TCR clones fell following stereotactic body radiation therapy, median about 10,000 versus 6,900.

The sequence was obtained from a donor aged 50 or older with non-small cell lung cancer. Specimen: PBMCs, collected before or after stereotactic body radiation therapy (not recorded which). The genes are TRBV28 and TRBJ1-2; the match to TRBD1 covers 8 bases. CDR3 sequence: CASSITGGYGYTF. CDR3 nucleotides: TGTGCCAGCAGTATTACAGGGGGGTATGGCTACACCTTC.